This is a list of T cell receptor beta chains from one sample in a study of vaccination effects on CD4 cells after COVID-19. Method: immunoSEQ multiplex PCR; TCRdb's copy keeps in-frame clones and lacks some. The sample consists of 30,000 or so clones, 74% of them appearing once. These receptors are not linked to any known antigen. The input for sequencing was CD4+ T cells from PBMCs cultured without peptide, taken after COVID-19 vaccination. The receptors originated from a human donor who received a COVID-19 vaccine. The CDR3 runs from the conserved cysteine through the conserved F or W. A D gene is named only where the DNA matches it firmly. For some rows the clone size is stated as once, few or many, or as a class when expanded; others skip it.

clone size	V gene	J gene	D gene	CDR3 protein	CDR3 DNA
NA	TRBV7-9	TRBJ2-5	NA	CASSSLSLETQYF	TGTGCCAGCAGCTCCCTTAGCCTGGAGACCCAGTACTTC
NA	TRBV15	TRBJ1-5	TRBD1	CATSRGVDRGAKQPQHF	TGTGCCACCAGCAGAGGAGTGGACAGGGGGGCGAAACAGCCCCAGCATTTT
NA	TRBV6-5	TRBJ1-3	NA	CASSYRLTSSGNTIYF	TGTGCCAGCAGTTACCGTCTGACGAGCTCTGGAAACACCATATATTTT
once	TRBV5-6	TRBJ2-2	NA	CASSPSGGGATGELFF	TGTGCCAGCAGCCCCAGTGGGGGCGGAGCTACCGGGGAGCTGTTTTTT
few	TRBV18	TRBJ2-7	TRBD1	CASSPGTDYEQYF	TGTGCCAGCTCACCCGGGACAGACTACGAGCAGTACTTC
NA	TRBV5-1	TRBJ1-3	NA	CASSLAPKPGMAGNTIYF	TGCGCCAGCAGCTTGGCCCCCAAGCCGGGGATGGCAGGAAACACCATATATTTT
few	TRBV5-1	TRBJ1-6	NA	CASRKDGPYNSPLHF	TGCGCCAGCAGGAAAGACGGGCCCTATAATTCACCCCTCCACTTT
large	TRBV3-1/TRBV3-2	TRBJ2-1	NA	CASSQKGGSIVNEQFF	TGTGCCAGCAGCCAAAAAGGGGGTAGCATAGTCAATGAGCAGTTCTTC
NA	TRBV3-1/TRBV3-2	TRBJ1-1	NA	CASSQDGQGNTEAFF	TGTGCCAGCAGCCAAGATGGCCAGGGGAACACTGAAGCTTTCTTT
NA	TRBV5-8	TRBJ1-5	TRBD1	CASSRGQLQPQHF	TGTGCCAGCAGTCGGGGACAGCTTCAGCCCCAGCATTTT
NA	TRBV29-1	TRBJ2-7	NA	CSVEPNGGSEQYF	TGCAGCGTTGAACCAAACGGAGGGAGCGAGCAGTACTTC
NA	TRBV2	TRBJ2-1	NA	CASRQGTQIHNEQFF	TGTGCCAGCAGGCAGGGGACCCAGATTCACAATGAGCAGTTCTTC
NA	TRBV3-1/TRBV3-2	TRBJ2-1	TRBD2	CASSLSGGYNEQFF	TGTGCCAGCAGCCTTTCGGGGGGCTACAATGAGCAGTTCTTC
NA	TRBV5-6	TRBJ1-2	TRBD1	CASTSTRGTDTNYGYTF	TGTGCCAGCACCTCAACCCGAGGGACAGACACTAACTATGGCTACACCTTC
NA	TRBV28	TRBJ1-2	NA	CASISGTFYGYTF	TGTGCCAGCATATCCGGGACCTTCTATGGCTACACCTTC
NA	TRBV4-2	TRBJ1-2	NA	CASSLTTLLGSGYTF	TGTGCCAGCAGCCTAACGACCCTGCTTGGCTCCGGCTACACCTTC
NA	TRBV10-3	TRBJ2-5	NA	CAISESWGQETQYF	TGTGCCATCAGTGAGTCGTGGGGGCAAGAGACCCAGTACTTC
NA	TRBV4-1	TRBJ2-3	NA	CASSQGAQGPRADTQYF	TGCGCCAGCAGCCAAGGGGCCCAAGGACCCAGAGCAGATACGCAGTATTTT
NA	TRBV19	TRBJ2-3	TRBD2	CASSISSGGTDTQYF	TGTGCCAGTAGTATCTCGAGCGGGGGCACAGATACGCAGTATTTT
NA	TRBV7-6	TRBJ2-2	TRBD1	CASSLSGTGTGELFF	TGTGCCAGCAGCTTATCCGGGACAGGGACCGGGGAGCTGTTTTTT
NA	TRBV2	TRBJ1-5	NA	CASRITGNQPQHF	TGTGCCAGCAGGATAACAGGCAATCAGCCCCAGCATTTT
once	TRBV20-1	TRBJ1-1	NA	CSASRGVTEAFF	TGCAGTGCTAGTCGAGGGGTTACTGAAGCTTTCTTT
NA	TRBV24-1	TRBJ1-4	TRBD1	CPHGPGGFRAQEKLFF	TGTCCCCACGGCCCAGGGGGTTTTAGAGCTCAAGAAAAACTGTTTTTT
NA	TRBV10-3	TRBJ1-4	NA	CAIRNVEHEKLFF	TGTGCCATCAGAAACGTGGAACATGAAAAACTGTTTTTT
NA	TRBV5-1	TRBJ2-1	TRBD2	CASSSAATSGSWDEQFF	TGCGCCAGCAGCTCCGCAGCCACTAGCGGGAGCTGGGATGAGCAGTTCTTC
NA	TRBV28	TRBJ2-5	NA	CASSLAGAPQETQYF	TGTGCCAGCAGTTTAGCCGGAGCGCCCCAAGAGACCCAGTACTTC
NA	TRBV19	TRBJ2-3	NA	CASSMHPGSSTDTQYF	TGTGCCAGTAGTATGCACCCAGGGAGCAGCACAGATACGCAGTATTTT
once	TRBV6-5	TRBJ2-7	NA	CASSYAASYEQYF	TGTGCCAGCAGTTACGCAGCCTCCTACGAGCAGTACTTC
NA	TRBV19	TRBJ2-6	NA	CASSRGSSGANVLTF	TGTGCCAGTAGTAGGGGGTCCTCTGGGGCCAACGTCCTGACTTTC
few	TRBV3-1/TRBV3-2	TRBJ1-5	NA	CASSQEGLKPQHF	TGTGCCAGCAGCCAAGAGGGCCTGAAGCCCCAGCATTTT
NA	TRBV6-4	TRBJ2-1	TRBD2	CASSRLAGGRGEQFF	TGTGCCAGCAGTCGACTAGCGGGAGGGCGAGGTGAGCAGTTCTTC
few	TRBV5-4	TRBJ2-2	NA	CASSPAPGDTGELFF	TGTGCCAGCAGCCCGGCCCCCGGGGACACCGGGGAGCTGTTTTTT
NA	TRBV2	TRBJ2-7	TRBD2	CASRGLAGIQYEQYF	TGTGCCAGCAGGGGACTAGCGGGGATTCAGTACGAGCAGTACTTC
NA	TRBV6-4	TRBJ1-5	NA	CASNQGTRYPAQHF	TGTGCCAGCAACCAAGGGACCCGCTATCCAGCCCAGCATTTT
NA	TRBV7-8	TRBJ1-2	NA	CASSPAPAGARANYGYTF	TGTGCCAGCAGCCCCGCCCCGGCAGGGGCACGAGCTAACTATGGCTACACCTTC
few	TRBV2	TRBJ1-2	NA	CASSEQGLGGYTF	TGTGCCAGCAGTGAACAGGGTTTGGGAGGCTACACCTTC
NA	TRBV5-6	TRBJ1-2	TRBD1	CASLRTGSMGGYTF	TGTGCCAGCCTCAGGACAGGGTCAATGGGGGGCTACACCTTC
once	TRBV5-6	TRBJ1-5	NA	CASSRRQSNQPQHF	TGTGCCAGCAGTAGAAGACAGAGCAATCAGCCCCAGCATTTT
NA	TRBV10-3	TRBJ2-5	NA	CAISESPGETQYF	TGTGCCATCAGTGAGTCGCCGGGGGAGACCCAGTACTTC
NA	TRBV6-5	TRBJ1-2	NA	CASSYLGGPTIRGYTF	TGTGCCAGCAGTTACCTGGGAGGTCCGACTATTAGGGGCTACACCTTC
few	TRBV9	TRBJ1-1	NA	CASSGRVGADTEAFF	TGTGCCAGCAGCGGGCGCGTTGGGGCGGACACTGAAGCTTTCTTT
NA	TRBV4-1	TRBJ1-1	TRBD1	CASSQDDRGANTEAFF	TGCGCCAGCAGCCAAGACGACAGGGGGGCTAACACTGAAGCTTTCTTT
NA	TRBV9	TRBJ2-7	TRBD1	CASSAQGVGEQYF	TGTGCCAGCAGCGCGCAGGGGGTTGGGGAGCAGTACTTC
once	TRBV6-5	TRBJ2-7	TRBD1	CASSPDRGDSYEQYF	TGTGCCAGCAGTCCTGACAGGGGCGACTCCTACGAGCAGTACTTC
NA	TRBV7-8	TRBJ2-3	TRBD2	CASSFQTLAGRTDTQYF	TGTGCCAGCAGCTTCCAGACGCTAGCGGGGCGCACAGATACGCAGTATTTT
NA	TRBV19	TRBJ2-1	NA	CASSAPVGAYNEQFF	TGTGCCAGTAGTGCGCCGGTAGGGGCCTACAATGAGCAGTTCTTC
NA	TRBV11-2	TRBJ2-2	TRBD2	CASSSPGGSGRVNTGELFF	TGTGCCAGCAGCTCCCCGGGTGGTAGCGGGAGGGTGAACACCGGGGAGCTGTTTTTT
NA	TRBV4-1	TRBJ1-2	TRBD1	CASTTGQGYDGYTF	TGCGCCAGCACGACGGGACAGGGGTATGATGGCTACACCTTC
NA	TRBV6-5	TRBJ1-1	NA	CASSFGQMNTEAFF	TGTGCCAGCAGTTTCGGCCAGATGAACACTGAAGCTTTCTTT
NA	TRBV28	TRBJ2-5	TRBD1	CAISSGTGPETQYF	TGTGCCATCTCCTCCGGGACAGGGCCAGAGACCCAGTACTTC
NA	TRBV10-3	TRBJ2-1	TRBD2	CAISLLAGGYNEQFF	TGTGCCATCAGTCTGCTAGCGGGGGGTTACAATGAGCAGTTCTTC
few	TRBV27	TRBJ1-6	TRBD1	CASSPQGIRSPLHF	TGTGCCAGCAGTCCACAGGGGATAAGATCACCCCTCCACTTT
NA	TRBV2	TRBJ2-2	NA	CASSGLDGAGELFF	TGTGCCAGCAGTGGACTAGACGGGGCCGGGGAGCTGTTTTTT